Each of the 30 T cell receptor beta chains below was sequenced from the same sample in a study of blood T cells in healthy people across ages (dated by TCRdb to the mid-2010s). Libraries were prepared through 5' RACE. The data were produced on an Illumina HiSeq 2500. A second PCR of 7 to 11 cycles was performed with a sample-barcoded 5' primer and a J-beta primer mix. TCRdb reanalyzed the raw reads on its own, using fastp at Q25 for trimming and MiXCR for clone calling, and kept in-frame beta chains. Every CDR3 protein is listed once, alongside the most common genes and DNA of its rows. This sample lists around 1,000,000 distinct CDR3 sequences; approximately 25% were detected once. The top ten constitute around 0.75% of the sample. The same sample was also studied in work on T cells of mothers and their children.

The sequencing sample was made of blood. Receptors were obtained from a girl aged 2-9 years in good health.

Only a few counts were recorded for this clonotype. The chain uses TRBV4-3 and TRBJ1-2; D is uncertain. The ends were cut back, 0 bases at V and 4 bases at J, with 18 bases in the middle. The CDR3 length is 17 residues. Germline-derived CDR1 and CDR2 are LGHNA and YSLEER. The CDR3 DNA reads TGCGCCAGCAGCCAAGATGCGGTGGCGGCAGCCCTCTATGGCTACACCTTC. Translation: CASSQDAVAAALYGYTF.

This clonotype showed up just a few times. The J gene is TRBJ2-1, the V gene TRBV24-1; D possibly corresponds to TRBD2 (6 bases). The CDR3 consists of 16 residues. Trimming removed 1 base at V and 9 bases at J, with 18 bases between. Germline assignment: CDR1 KGHDR and CDR2 SFDVKD. CDR3 in DNA: TGTGCCACCAGTGATTTCGGGGGAACTAACATCGGTGAGCAGTTCTTC. Translated, it gives CATSDFGGTNIGEQFF.

The DNA of the CDR3 is TGCGCCAGCAGCCCGGACGCCAACGAGGGAGGGGAGACCCAGTACTTC. Its protein is CASSPDANEGGETQYF. The chain carries TRBV5-1 and TRBJ2-5; 7 bases are a match to TRBD2. V lost 4 bases to trimming and J lost 5 bases; unmatched junction nucleotides: 14. Germline CDR1 and CDR2: SGHRS and YFSETQ. The CDR3 length is 16 residues.

There are a few counts of this clonotype. The chain couples TRBV9 to TRBJ2-4; the D call may be TRBD1 or TRBD2 (6 bases each). The CDR3 spans 13 residues. CDR1 SGDLS and CDR2 YYNGEE come from the germline V gene. Trimming took 4 bases from V and 10 from J, leaving 15 bases between them. CDR3 bases: TGTGCCAGCAGCCCCGGGGGCCTCCCGATTCAGTACTTC. Encoded protein: CASSPGGLPIQYF.

The sample holds many counts of this clonotype. The DNA of the CDR3 is TGCGCCAGCAGCTTGGCTACAGGGAATGAGCAGTTCTTC. This sequence encodes CASSLATGNEQFF. The chain couples TRBV5-1 to TRBJ2-5; tentatively, D is TRBD1 (6 bases). The end of the DNA fits TRBJ2-1 better, so the J call may be wrong. This CDR3 has 13 residues. The germline gives CDR1 SGHRS, CDR2 YFSETQ.

Only a few counts were recorded for this clonotype. The J gene is TRBJ2-3, the V gene TRBV9; D is undetermined. V dropped 4 bases and J dropped 6 bases, with 12 bases sitting between them. Germline CDR1 is SGDLS and CDR2 is YYNGEE. This CDR3 has 13 residues. CDR3 sequence: CASSPLPPDTQYF. The CDR3 DNA is TGTGCCAGCAGCCCCCTACCCCCCGATACGCAGTATTTT. Filled out from reference TRBV9 and TRBJ2-3, the complete variable domain reads DSGVTQTPKHLITATGQRVTLRCSPRSGDLSVYWYQQSLDQGLQFLIQYYNGEERAKGNILERFSAQQFPDLHSELNLSSLELGDSALYFCASSPLPPDTQYFGPGTRLTVL.

The chain uses TRBV20-1 and TRBJ2-5; either TRBD1 or TRBD2 may fit D (5 bases each). The end of the DNA fits TRBJ2-7 better, so the J call may be wrong. The germline V gene has CDR1 DFQATT and CDR2 SNEGSKA (reference sequence). The CDR3 runs to 15 residues. The CDR3 sequence: CSARDRDGGLYEQYF. The CDR3 DNA follows: TGCAGTGCTAGAGACCGGGACGGTGGACTCTACGAGCAGTACTTC.

This clonotype came up a few times. V is TRBV5-6 and J is TRBJ2-5; D is perhaps TRBD2 (6 bases). With 0 bases removed from V and 4 bases from J, the gap between germline ends came to 13 bases. The CDR3 consists of 15 residues. Germline loops: CDR1 SGHDT, CDR2 YYEEEE. CDR3 DNA sequence: TGTGCCAGCAGCTTGGAAACTAGCTTGGTAGAGACCCAGTACTTC. Translation: CASSLETSLVETQYF.

This chain connects TRBV29-1 to TRBJ1-5, with TRBD1 as a possible D gene (5 bases). The germline gives CDR1 SQVTM, CDR2 ANQGSEA. The length of the CDR3 is 14 residues. V was clipped by 6 bases and J by 1 base, with 13 bases between them. CDR3 DNA sequence: TGCAGCGTGCGGACAAGGGAAAGCAATCAGCCCCAGCATTTT. It yields the protein CSVRTRESNQPQHF.

The chain carries TRBV25-1 and TRBJ2-3, with D perhaps matching TRBD2 (5 bases). Trimming shortened V by 9 bases and J by 2 bases, and 18 bases separated the two germline ends. The CDR3 has 15 residues. The germline gives CDR1 MGHDK, CDR2 SYGVNS. The DNA of the CDR3 is TGTGCCAGGACTTACGGAGGAACAAACACAGATACGCAGTATTTT. Its protein product is CARTYGGTNTDTQYF.

V gene TRBV24-1 combines with J gene TRBJ2-2; D is perhaps TRBD1 (5 bases). Looked up from germline, CDR1 is KGHDR and CDR2 is SFDVKD. With 4 bases removed from V and 1 base from J, the gap between germline ends came to 9 bases. This CDR3 comprises 15 residues. CDR3 DNA sequence: TGTGCCACCAGTGACCAGGGCTGGAACACCGGGGAGCTGTTTTTT. Translating gives CATSDQGWNTGELFF.

This rearrangement joins TRBV6-2 or TRBV6-3 to TRBJ2-3, with D hard to call. The germline gives CDR1 MNHEY, CDR2 SVGEGT. V dropped 5 bases and J dropped 3 bases, with 9 bases sitting between them. The CDR3 sequence is 13 residues long. The DNA for the CDR3 is TGTGCCAGCAGTATGGACGGGACAGATACGCAGTATTTT. It encodes CASSMDGTDTQYF.

This chain links TRBV7-2 with TRBJ1-5, with 9 bases that match TRBD1. J lost 8 bases, V lost 4 bases, and 6 bases had no gene match. This CDR3 region has 14 residues. CDR1 and CDR2 (germline): SGHTA, FQGNSA. In DNA form, the CDR3 reads TGTGCCAGCAGCTCTACAGGGGGCGGTGAGCCCCAGCATTTT. Its translation is CASSSTGGGEPQHF.

The chain links TRBV5-5 to TRBJ2-1; 14 nucleotides agree with TRBD2. Germline CDR1 reads SGHKS; CDR2 reads YYEKEE (reference sequence). CDR3 size: 18 residues. With V trimmed by 4 bases and J by 1 base, 7 bases remained unmatched. CDR3 nucleotide sequence: TGTGCCAGCAGCCCACGACTAGCGGGAGGGCCGTCCTACAATGAGCAGTTCTTC. Translation gives CASSPRLAGGPSYNEQFF.

The chain uses TRBV29-1 and TRBJ2-5; 8 bases match TRBD2. The DNA end lines up better with TRBJ2-7; the J call may be wrong. The CDR3 length is 12 residues. Germline assignment: CDR1 SQVTM and CDR2 ANQGSEA. The CDR3 DNA sequence: TGCAGCGCCGAAGCGGGGGATTACGAGCAGTACTTC. It is translated as CSAEAGDYEQYF.

This clonotype was counted between two and nine times. The chain combines TRBV20-1 with TRBJ2-3; D gene unclear. This CDR3 has 12 amino acids. Germline CDR1 reads DFQATT; CDR2 reads SNEGSKA (reference sequence). V was clipped by 6 bases and J by 3 bases, with 10 bases between them. Written as DNA, the CDR3 is TGCAGTGCCCCACTAACGACAGATACGCAGTATTTT. This encodes CSAPLTTDTQYF.

This clonotype has at least ten counts. The V gene is TRBV6-1, the J gene TRBJ2-5; D is ambiguous. The germline gives CDR1 MNHNS, CDR2 SASEGT. The CDR3 extends over 13 amino acids. Trimming cost V 6 bases and J 3 bases, with 11 bases left between them. The CDR3 DNA follows: TGTGCCAGCAGCCGGGCCCGGGAAGAGACCCAGTACTTC. Its translation is CASSRAREETQYF.

This clonotype was seen a few times. This chain links TRBV7-9 with TRBJ2-7; 8 bases match TRBD2. V lost 5 bases to trimming and J lost 2 bases; unmatched junction nucleotides: 14. CDR1 is SEHNR, CDR2 FQNEAQ, per germline (reference sequence). CDR3 length equals 17 residues. CDR3 DNA: TGTGCCAGCAGCGAGCCCGGGACTAGAAATACCGCCTACGAGCAGTACTTC. Translated: CASSEPGTRNTAYEQYF.

Only a few counts were recorded for this clonotype. The chain has TRBV4-1 and TRBJ1-1, with TRBD1 matching 12 bases. Per germline, CDR1 MGHRA and CDR2 YSYEKL. The CDR3 consists of 17 residues. V shed 4 bases and J 3 bases; nucleotides not matched to a gene: 9. CDR3 sequence: CASSPGTGGFGHTEAFF. CDR3 sequence (DNA): TGCGCCAGCAGCCCCGGGACAGGGGGCTTCGGGCACACTGAAGCTTTCTTT.

The CDR3 coding sequence is TGCGCCAGCAGCCAAGATAACAGGCTCTCTAATGAAAAACTGTTTTTT. Its translation: CASSQDNRLSNEKLFF. J is TRBJ1-4 and V is TRBV4-3; tentative D call: TRBD1 (5 bases). In germline, CDR1 is LGHNA, CDR2 YSLEER. Trimming removed 0 bases from V and 3 bases from J, with 11 bases in between. CDR3 length equals 16 residues.

This clonotype was observed at least ten times. The V and J genes are TRBV28 and TRBJ2-1; tentatively, D is TRBD1 (5 bases). This CDR3 contains 14 residues. CDR1 and CDR2 (germline): MDHEN, SYDVKM. Deletions cut 3 bases from V and 4 bases from J, with 10 bases between. CDR3 amino acids: CASSFLGDYNEQFF. DNA for the CDR3: TGTGCCAGCAGTTTTCTAGGGGATTACAATGAGCAGTTCTTC.

The rearrangement uses TRBV9 and TRBJ2-5, with TRBD2 matching over 14 bases. The J call may be in error: the DNA end matches TRBJ2-7 better. Germline V gene lookup returns CDR1 SGDLS and CDR2 YYNGEE. This CDR3 region has 14 residues. The CDR3, as DNA: TGTGCCAACGCCGGGACTAGCGGGGGTTACGAGCAGTACTTC. Translated: CANAGTSGGYEQYF.

This clonotype was detected a few times. This sequence joins TRBV27 and TRBJ1-1; D is unclear. V was clipped by 5 bases and J by 11 bases, with 15 bases between them. The germline CDR1 and CDR2 sequences are MNHEY and SMNVEV (reference sequence). This CDR3 spans 12 amino acids. CDR3 region: CASSTNGGEAFF. DNA for the CDR3: TGTGCCAGCAGTACGAACGGAGGAGAGGCTTTCTTT.

A few counts support this clonotype. Sequence at one end of the junction differs from germline and may be a read error. The gene calls are TRBV20-1 and TRBJ2-3; a weak D match, TRBD2 (5 bases). The CDR3 has 14 residues. The germline V gene encodes CDR1 DFQATT and CDR2 SNEGSKA (reference sequence). The CDR3 nucleotides read TGTAGTGCGAGCGGAAAGTCCAGCACAGATACGCAGTATTTT. The encoded protein is CSASGKSSTDTQYF.

The chain joins TRBV20-1 to TRBJ2-5; 8 bases line up with TRBD1. TRBJ2-7 matches the DNA end more closely, so the J call is doubtful. The CDR3 loop spans 14 amino acids. Per the germline V gene, CDR1 is DFQATT and CDR2 is SNEGSKA (reference sequence). For the CDR3, the DNA is TGCAGTGCTAGCGCAGGACAGGGATTAGACGAGCAGTACTTC. It codes for CSASAGQGLDEQYF.

V is TRBV11-3 and J is TRBJ2-3; 10 bases map to TRBD2. Losses at the gene ends were 5 bases for V and 0 bases for J; bases not matched to a gene: 5. The CDR3 covers 16 residues. CDR1 is SGHNT and CDR2 is YENEEA in the germline V gene. The CDR3 loop reads CASSTRTSGSTDTQYF. CDR3 nucleotides: TGTGCCAGCAGCACCAGGACTAGCGGTAGCACAGATACGCAGTATTTT. Based on the CDR3 plus reference TRBV11-3 and TRBJ2-3, the full variable domain is EAGVVQSPRYKIIEKKQPVAFWCNPISGHNTLYWYLQNLGQGPELLIRYENEEAVDDSQLPKDRFSAERLKGVDSTLKIQPAELGDSAVYLCASSTRTSGSTDTQYFGPGTRLTVL.

In its sample, this clonotype was seen a few times. V and J are TRBV7-2 and TRBJ2-5; maybe TRBD2 (5 bases). Germline lookup yields CDR1 SGHTA and CDR2 FQGNSA. This CDR3 has 13 residues. Trimming removed 4 bases from V and 5 bases from J, with 11 bases in between. CDR3 protein: CASSSSWRETQYF. The CDR3 DNA reads TGTGCCAGCAGCTCGAGTTGGAGGGAGACCCAGTACTTC.

This clonotype was counted only a few times. The V call is TRBV28, the J call TRBJ2-5, with D unresolved. The CDR3 spans 15 residues. Trimming removed 6 bases from V and 1 base from J, with 15 bases in between. The V gene's germline CDR1 is MDHEN and CDR2 SYDVKM. CDR3 amino acids: CASRPSVASQETQYF. The CDR3 nucleotides read TGTGCCAGCAGACCCAGCGTGGCGTCCCAAGAGACCCAGTACTTC.

This clonotype was picked up a small number of times. The chain is built from TRBV6-2 or TRBV6-3 and TRBJ2-5; 11 nucleotides align to TRBD1. Germline V gives CDR1 MNHEY, CDR2 SVGEGT. V was clipped by 6 bases and J by 4 bases; unmatched bases: 4. The CDR3 has 14 residues. Written as DNA, the CDR3 is TGTGCCAGCAGGGGACAGGGGGTAAGAGAGACCCAGTACTTC. This gives the protein CASRGQGVRETQYF.

DNA for the CDR3: TGTGCCAGCACCTCAAATCGCAGGGCTTGCACAGATACGCAGTATTTT. Translation: CASTSNRRACTDTQYF. The V call is TRBV9, the J call TRBJ2-3; a weak D match, TRBD1 (5 bases). The V gene's germline CDR1 is SGDLS and CDR2 YYNGEE. The CDR3 has 16 amino acids. Between the trimmed V and J ends, which lost 6 bases and 1 base, there was a span of 18 bases.